The 29 T cell receptor beta chains given below trace back to one sample, sequenced in a study of blood T cell repertoires in COVID-19 (TCRdb year 2020). Libraries were constructed by the immunoSEQ multiplex PCR assay. The table was pulled from immuneACCESS by TCRdb, which kept in-frame rearrangements only. Such tables lose some clones; where checked, under half of the loss comes from unresolved V genes, and the rest has no known cause. The sample records fewer than 350,000 clones, 75% to 90% of which are singletons. Of the sample, 1.5% to 2% is held by the ten largest clones. Sequencing input: PBMCs or T cells enriched from blood (not recorded which). Source of these receptors: a woman aged 30 to 39 who had been exposed to COVID-19.

The CDR3, as DNA: TGTGCCAGCAGCCAAGTCGGGGGACGGGAAAAACTGTTTTTT. This translates into CASSQVGGREKLFF. The chain links TRBV14 to TRBJ1-4; maybe TRBD1 (5 bases). The CDR3 extends over 14 amino acids. The V gene lost 1 base and the J gene lost 8 bases, with 11 bases spanning the gap. Germline V gives CDR1 SGHDN, CDR2 FVKESK.

The CDR3 sequence is CAWSRAGGTDTQYF. In DNA form, the CDR3 reads TGTGCCTGGAGTAGAGCGGGAGGTACAGATACGCAGTATTTT. The chain is built from TRBV30 and TRBJ2-3; 9 bases are shared with TRBD2. CDR3 length: 14 amino acids. V shed 2 bases and J 3 bases; nucleotides not matched to a gene: 3. CDR1 GTSNPN and CDR2 SVGIG come from the germline V gene (reference sequence).

V is TRBV13 and J is TRBJ2-1; TRBD2 aligns across 8 bases. Trimming took 1 base from V and 0 from J; bases not matched to a gene: 8. This CDR3 contains 18 residues. The germline gives CDR1 PRHDT, CDR2 FYEKMQ (reference sequence). For the CDR3, the DNA is TGTGCCAGCAGCTTAGATTCTGGCGGGAGGTTCTCCTACAATGAGCAGTTCTTC. Translated, it gives CASSLDSGGRFSYNEQFF.

The chain recombines TRBV6-5 with TRBJ1-5; tentatively, D is TRBD1 (5 bases). This CDR3 has 14 residues. Germline CDR1 is MNHEY and CDR2 is SVGAGI. Between the trimmed V and J ends, which lost 8 bases and 0 bases, there was a span of 11 bases. CDR3 sequence reads: CASLGGYSNQPQHF. Written as DNA, the CDR3 is TGTGCCAGCCTCGGGGGGTATAGCAATCAGCCCCAGCATTTT.

The chain combines TRBV28 with TRBJ1-2, with 10 bases lining up with TRBD1. The CDR3 extends over 13 amino acids. Germline loops: CDR1 MDHEN, CDR2 SYDVKM. The junction had 6 bases not matched to a gene; V was cut back by 6 bases and J by 8 bases. Written as DNA, the CDR3 is TGTGCCAGCAGCCGGTTGGACAGGGGGGGCTACACCTTC. This translates into CASSRLDRGGYTF.

The chain employs TRBV18 and TRBJ2-3, with 7 bases lining up with TRBD1. J was trimmed by 5 bases and V by 6 bases; bases with no gene match: 14. The CDR3 is 16 amino acids. The germline V gene encodes CDR1 KGHSH and CDR2 LQKENI. Here the CDR3 reads CASSPDDRAGGDTQYF. CDR3 DNA sequence: TGTGCCAGCTCTCCTGACGACAGGGCAGGAGGAGATACGCAGTATTTT.

The V gene is TRBV15, the J gene TRBJ1-1, with D perhaps TRBD1 (5 bases). V lost 0 bases, J lost 2 bases, and 16 bases lay in between. Looked up from germline, CDR1 is LNHNV and CDR2 is YYDKDF (reference sequence). This CDR3 has 17 residues. This CDR3 is CATSRDMGMGGNTEAFF. The CDR3 DNA reads TGTGCCACCAGCAGAGATATGGGGATGGGGGGAAACACTGAAGCTTTCTTT. The full variable domain, its missing parts supplied by reference TRBV15 and TRBJ1-1, is DAMVIQNPRYQVTQFGKPVTLSCSQTLNHNVMYWYQQKSSQAPKLLFHYYDKDFNNEADTPDNFQSRRPNTSFCFLDIRSPGLGDTAMYLCATSRDMGMGGNTEAFFGQGTRLTVV.

The rearrangement links TRBV6-1 to TRBJ1-3; 8 nucleotides line up with TRBD1. This CDR3 is 17 amino acids long. The germline gives CDR1 MNHNS, CDR2 SASEGT. Trimming at V came to 2 bases and at J to 3 bases, leaving 9 bases not matched to a gene. In nucleotides, the CDR3 is TGTGCCAGCAGTGAACAACTCAGGGGGCGGCATGGAAACACCATATATTTT. Amino acids: CASSEQLRGRHGNTIYF.

The rearrangement links TRBV28 to TRBJ1-5; D is uncertain. Germline-derived CDR1 and CDR2 are MDHEN and SYDVKM. The V and J ends lost 3 bases and 4 bases respectively, with 10 bases between them. CDR3 size: 14 residues. This chain's CDR3 is CASSFQAGNQPQHF. CDR3 coding DNA: TGTGCCAGCAGTTTTCAGGCTGGAAATCAGCCCCAGCATTTT.

The DNA for the CDR3 is TGTGCCAGCAGATTTCCGGGACAGGGGACCTACGAGCAGTACTTC. Protein: CASRFPGQGTYEQYF. The chain links TRBV7-2 to TRBJ2-7; 10 nucleotides align to TRBD1. Germline loops: CDR1 SGHTA, CDR2 FQGNSA. Trimming cost V 6 bases and J 2 bases; bases outside gene matches: 7. This CDR3 is built from 15 residues. Full variable domain (rest looked up from reference TRBV7-2 and TRBJ2-7): GAGVSQSPSNKVTEKGKDVELRCDPISGHTALYWYRQSLGQGLEFLIYFQGNSAPDKSGLPSDRFSAERTGGSVSTLTIQRTQQEDSAVYLCASRFPGQGTYEQYFGPGTRLTVT.

The chain combines TRBV7-2 with TRBJ1-2; perhaps TRBD1 as D (6 bases). Germline V lookup: CDR1 SGHTA, CDR2 FQGNSA. CDR3 length: 15 amino acids. V lost 1 base and J 13 bases, leaving 22 bases between the germline ends. Here the CDR3 DNA reads TGTGCCAGCAGCTTAGGCACTTCCGGGACAAGGGGAGTCACCTTC. Protein: CASSLGTSGTRGVTF.

The chain couples TRBV7-9 to TRBJ2-7, with 7 nucleotides matching TRBD1. CDR1 and CDR2 from the germline V gene are SEHNR and FQNEAQ (reference sequence). Trimming at V came to 6 bases and at J to 2 bases, leaving 4 bases not matched to a gene. The length of the CDR3 is 13 residues. CDR3 protein: CASSRDRPYEQYF. The CDR3 coding sequence is TGTGCCAGCAGTCGGGACAGACCCTACGAGCAGTACTTC. The whole variable domain, filled in from reference TRBV7-9 and TRBJ2-7, reads DTGVSQNPRHKITKRGQNVTFRCDPISEHNRLYWYRQTLGQGPEFLTYFQNEAQLEKSRLLSDRFSAERPKGSFSTLEIQRTEQGDSAMYLCASSRDRPYEQYFGPGTRLTVT.

The rearrangement links TRBV7-9 to TRBJ2-5, with D possibly TRBD1 on 5 matching bases. The CDR3 runs to 14 residues. Germline V CDR1 and CDR2: SEHNR, FQNEAQ (reference sequence). V lost 3 bases to trimming and J lost 4 bases, with 12 bases between them. CDR3 nucleotide sequence: TGTGCCAGCAGCTTTTACAGGACCGGAGAGACCCAGTACTTC. It encodes CASSFYRTGETQYF.

The chain is built from TRBV7-2 and TRBJ1-2, with 10 nucleotides matching TRBD1. Looked up from germline, CDR1 is SGHTA and CDR2 is FQGNSA. This CDR3 is built from 15 residues. V was clipped by 5 bases and J by 2 bases; unmatched bases: 5. The CDR3 here is CASSLQTGGNYGYTF. The CDR3 DNA reads TGTGCCAGCAGCCTTCAGACAGGGGGCAACTATGGCTACACCTTC. Using reference TRBV7-2 and TRBJ1-2 for the parts outside the CDR3, the full variable domain is GAGVSQSPSNKVTEKGKDVELRCDPISGHTALYWYRQSLGQGLEFLIYFQGNSAPDKSGLPSDRFSAERTGGSVSTLTIQRTQQEDSAVYLCASSLQTGGNYGYTFGSGTRLTVV.

The chain recombines TRBV28 with TRBJ1-1; TRBD1 might be the D (5 bases). Germline V gene data show CDR1 as MDHEN and CDR2 as SYDVKM. This CDR3 is 13 amino acids long. Trimming pared 4 bases from V and 6 bases from J, leaving 12 bases between. Here the CDR3 reads CASSSQGLPEAFF. DNA for the CDR3: TGTGCCAGCAGTTCTCAGGGACTCCCTGAAGCTTTCTTT.

The chain is built from TRBV6-2 or TRBV6-3 and TRBJ2-3, with 7 nucleotides matching TRBD1. CDR1 and CDR2 from the germline V gene are MNHEY and SVGEGT. The CDR3 spans 15 residues. J gave up 4 bases and V 5 bases, and 9 bases lay outside the gene matches. CDR3 sequence reads: CASSGDRVRPDTQYF. CDR3 DNA sequence: TGTGCCAGCAGTGGAGACAGGGTGAGGCCAGATACGCAGTATTTT.

This clone was counted only a few times. This chain connects TRBV11-2 to TRBJ1-4, with 9 bases lining up with TRBD1. Germline-derived CDR1 and CDR2 are SGHAT and FQNNGV. V trimming: 4 bases; J trimming: 10 bases; junction bases outside the gene matches: 4. This CDR3 is 13 amino acids long. This CDR3 reads CASSWGQGGKLFF. In DNA form, the CDR3 reads TGTGCCAGCAGCTGGGGACAGGGAGGAAAACTGTTTTTT.

The V gene is TRBV7-9, the J gene TRBJ2-1; 9 nucleotides line up with TRBD2. This CDR3 is built from 15 residues. Per germline, CDR1 SEHNR and CDR2 FQNEAQ (reference sequence). V gave up 3 bases and J gave up 4 bases; unmatched junction bases: 4. CDR3 nucleotides: TGTGCCAGCAGCTTTAGCGGGGGCCCATACAATGAGCAGTTCTTC. Translation gives CASSFSGGPYNEQFF.

V and J are TRBV18 and TRBJ2-1; D perhaps matches TRBD2 (5 bases). V was trimmed by 2 bases and J by 9 bases, leaving 17 bases between them. CDR3 size: 15 residues. The germline V gene encodes CDR1 KGHSH and CDR2 LQKENI. The CDR3 DNA reads TGTGCCAGCTCACCAAGGCAGGACGGGGTCGGTGAGCAGTTCTTC. It codes for CASSPRQDGVGEQFF.

The chain uses TRBV19 and TRBJ1-5, with D perhaps TRBD1 (5 bases). Trimming removed 4 bases from V and 1 base from J, with 14 bases in between. Germline CDR1 LNHDA, CDR2 SQIVND (reference sequence). The CDR3 consists of 16 residues. CDR3 coding DNA: TGTGCCAGTAGTAGTGTAGGGGTAAGAAGCAATCAGCCCCAGCATTTT. Its translation: CASSSVGVRSNQPQHF.

The chain links TRBV28 to TRBJ1-2, with TRBD1 identical over 7 bases. Germline CDR1 and CDR2: MDHEN and SYDVKM. The CDR3 runs 13 residues. Trimming cost V 4 bases and J 2 bases; bases outside gene matches: 1. CDR3 nucleotide sequence: TGTGCCAGCAGTTGGACAGGAAACTATGGCTACACCTTC. It translates to CASSWTGNYGYTF.

This sequence joins TRBV9 and TRBJ2-3; TRBD2 matches 9 bases. Germline CDR1 reads SGDLS; CDR2 reads YYNGEE. The CDR3 extends over 17 amino acids. Unmatched junction bases numbered 14, after V lost 4 bases and J lost 5 bases. CDR3 DNA sequence: TGTGCCAGCAGCCCCCGAGGTGGTAGCGGGAGACAAGATACGCAGTATTTT. This sequence encodes CASSPRGGSGRQDTQYF. The full variable domain, with the rest looked up from reference TRBV9 and TRBJ2-3, is DSGVTQTPKHLITATGQRVTLRCSPRSGDLSVYWYQQSLDQGLQFLIQYYNGEERAKGNILERFSAQQFPDLHSELNLSSLELGDSALYFCASSPRGGSGRQDTQYFGPGTRLTVL.

The V call is TRBV19, the J call TRBJ2-2; TRBD2 aligns across 9 bases. The CDR3 contains 15 residues. The ends lost 6 bases at V and 4 bases at J; junction bases unmatched: 6. Germline V gives CDR1 LNHDA, CDR2 SQIVND (reference sequence). DNA for the CDR3: TGTGCCAGTAGCCCCGGGACTAGCCGCACCGGGGAGCTGTTTTTT. Its protein product is CASSPGTSRTGELFF.

CDR3 sequence reads: CASSSRVDTEAFF. The CDR3 nucleotides read TGTGCCAGTAGTTCCAGGGTGGACACTGAAGCTTTCTTT. The chain links TRBV19 to TRBJ1-1; D might be TRBD1 (5 bases). The CDR3 is 13 residues long. Germline values: CDR1 LNHDA, CDR2 SQIVND (reference sequence). V shed 5 bases and J shed 3 bases, with 10 bases lying between them.

The chain joins TRBV19 to TRBJ2-7, with 8 bases identical to TRBD2. CDR3 size: 15 residues. The germline V gene encodes CDR1 LNHDA and CDR2 SQIVND (reference sequence). With V trimmed by 4 bases and J by 2 bases, 7 bases remained unmatched. In DNA, the CDR3 is TGTGCCAGTAGTAATGTTGCGGGGGGAGCCTACGAGCAGTACTTC. This gives the protein CASSNVAGGAYEQYF.

This chain links TRBV29-1 with TRBJ2-7, with 7 bases matching TRBD2. The germline V gene encodes CDR1 SQVTM and CDR2 ANQGSEA. Unmatched junction bases numbered 5, after V lost 0 bases and J lost 0 bases. This CDR3 spans 15 amino acids. This CDR3 is CSVEEMRTSSYEQYF. The CDR3, as DNA: TGCAGCGTTGAAGAAATGCGGACTAGCTCCTACGAGCAGTACTTC.

This clone was seen a handful of times. This chain connects TRBV19 to TRBJ2-5, with 9 bases that match TRBD1. This CDR3 has 15 amino acids. Per germline, CDR1 LNHDA and CDR2 SQIVND (reference sequence). The ends lost 4 bases at V and 4 bases at J; junction bases unmatched: 7. CDR3 protein: CASSNTGQGGETQYF. In nucleotides, the CDR3 is TGTGCCAGTAGTAATACGGGACAGGGAGGAGAGACCCAGTACTTC.

The chain is built from TRBV27 and TRBJ2-3; no definite D call. V was cut by 5 bases and J by 8 bases, with 14 bases left in between. Germline CDR1 is MNHEY and CDR2 is SMNVEV (reference sequence). The CDR3 length is 13 residues. The CDR3 nucleotides read TGTGCCAGCAGTACCAGTCTGCCGGGTACGCAGTATTTT. It translates to CASSTSLPGTQYF.

The gene calls are TRBV20-1 and TRBJ2-7; unclear D gene. Germline V gene sequence: CDR1 DFQATT, CDR2 SNEGSKA (reference sequence). V was pared by 5 bases and J by 7 bases, with 12 bases between. This CDR3 comprises 11 residues. The CDR3 spells CSAGPTQEQYF. CDR3 DNA: TGCAGTGCTGGCCCCACCCAAGAGCAGTACTTC.